This T cell receptor (beta chain) was profiled in a study of cytomegalovirus exposure and HLA in healthy donors (dated by TCRdb to 2016 to 2017). Broadly, across the study: According to an earlier analysis of a few hundred of the donors, roughly 180 million T cells yielded over 90 million unique TCR beta sequences and about 300 Gb of sequence data. HLA typing covered class I and class II loci at four-digit resolution. The study aimed to test whether signatures of past pathogen exposure could be identified by cataloging public T cell receptors. High-throughput TCR immunosequencing, statistical association of individual TCRs with disease status, and machine learning were combined to predict cytomegalovirus infection status. Alongside the repertoire data, information on donor age, sex, ethnicity and CMV serostatus was compiled. The study profiled the T cell repertoires of about 720 subjects by immunosequencing and related them to cytomegalovirus serostatus. The later analysis used no new phenotypic data to find candidate immune exposures, relying instead on TCR beta sequences and their occurrence across donors. Among the roughly 400 genotyped donors, about 85% belonged to the genetic ancestry cluster associated with self-reported Caucasian donors. On average, around 240,000 unique TCR beta nucleotide sequences were sequenced per donor among 398 genotyped donors of the cohort, with roughly 20% of those sequences being non-productive. A later analysis re-examined previously published TCR beta repertoires from hundreds of donors and added high-resolution HLA genotyping to investigate patterns of TCR occurrence. Typing coverage varied by locus: roughly 620-630 donors for A, B, C, DRB1 and DQB1; approximately 500 for DQA1; more than 600 for DPA1; 450 to 480 for DPB1. Besides the first cohort of more than 650 subjects, a separate validation cohort made up of over a hundred different subjects was used. An early release covering just under 650 HLA-typed donors comprised approximately 290 gigabases of sequencing data and 85 million to 100 million unique TCR sequences. Roughly 5 DR-DQ haplotypes were handled as single units for association and clustering, since linkage in the cohort was strong. A later genetic analysis used genome-wide SNP genotypes for about 60% of the roughly 700 donors, treating that subset as a discovery cohort. Every repertoire in the discovery cohort had been generated on one and the same sequencing platform. An earlier analysis of 587 of the donors used high-throughput TCR beta sequencing to judge whether each TCR beta V gene segment behaved as functional or pseudogenic.

The cohort was made up of under 800 healthy bone marrow donors. All cohort members were sampled while nominally healthy, although unrecorded immune exposures were likely present. The donor tested CMV seronegative, placing the donor among the roughly 350 seronegative members of the cohort. Every donor gave a peripheral blood sample, and the peripheral blood mononuclear cells from that sample were used for TCR beta sequencing. Genomic DNA extraction from the blood cell samples was performed with the Qiagen DNeasy Blood Extraction Kit. The CDR3 spans 16 residues, from the cysteine through the phenylalanine. Of all the DNA, just the CDR3 is kept, 48 bases in frame from base 1. V loses 0 bases, J loses 7 bases, and the germline ends lie 15 bases apart. The germline V gene supplies CDR1 MNHNS and CDR2 SASEGT. General findings and caveats noted by the study authors: According to the authors, the approach could potentially be generalized to other disease states and immunological phenotypes. Assigning TCR associations to individual alleles was difficult when HLA alleles, especially DR and DQ, strongly co-occurred. A later analysis found that HLA-associated TCR beta chains were more clonally expanded and had lower generation probabilities than equally common non-associated chains. Most CMV-associated TCR beta chains appeared to be HLA-restricted in a later analysis, and the HLA associations seemed to be driven largely by CMV exposure. The sequencing pipeline was judged likely to have produced a cluster of highly shared sequence variants as a technical artifact. Linkage disequilibrium might explain the correlated functional status among segregating V segments, but an unknown experimental factor could not be ruled out. CMV serostatus was the only immune exposure information available for the cohort. Most TCR sequences were seen in very few donors, while some public TCRs were found in many individuals. At a false discovery rate of 0.05, a later analysis linked under 20,000 TCR beta sequences to specific HLA alleles. In an earlier analysis of about 600 of the donors, most TCR beta V segments appeared in productive rearrangements about 87% or about 30% of the time, broadly matching IMGT annotations. Some IMGT-functional V segments, including TRBV6-2 and TRBV6-3, could not be distinguished by the 87-base-pair reads and were therefore excluded. A later genetic analysis reported fewer N-insertions in productive TCRs among donors in an Asian-associated ancestry cluster than the roughly 700-donor mean. In a later genetic analysis, a missense DCLRE1C variant was associated with V-gene and J-gene trimming of TCR beta chains, and the association was replicated in an independent cohort. HLA typing was unavailable for some donors at each locus, so association tests used only the typed subset. Because counts were too low, roughly 16 rarely observed V segments, including chromosome 9 orphons, were left out of the earlier analysis of several hundred of the donors. A further reported finding was that TCR beta sequences accurately predicted the HLA-A and HLA-B alleles for most subjects in the first cohort. In this cohort, only TCR beta chains were sequenced, and detectable features were limited by the absence of alpha or paired-chain data. Several of the top co-occurrence clusters appeared to be linked to parvovirus B19, influenza, CMV and Epstein-Barr virus, according to a later analysis. In vitro tests confirmed that a few of the cytomegalovirus-associated TCR beta chains recognize cytomegalovirus antigens. According to a later analysis, TCR association rates differed among HLA loci, with DRB1 alleles showing the most associated TCRs and HLA-C alleles showing the fewest. In the study, 164 TCR beta chains were listed as associated with cytomegalovirus. Sequencing depth was assumed to be roughly uniform across donors in the presence/absence analyses, though that assumption may not hold. In both the original and validation cohorts, the classifier was reported to diagnose cytomegalovirus status with high specificity and sensitivity.

As to this clone: The antigen it recognizes is unknown. It has no much larger one-base neighbor in the sample; base qualities were not kept. The same CDR3 is also encoded by other DNA sequences in this sample.

The method behind the library was the immunoSEQ multiplex PCR assay. For the multiplex PCR, a mixture combining 60 forward primers for TCR Vbeta segments and 13 reverse primers for TCR Jbeta segments was used. Amplification of the CDR3 region of rearranged TCR beta genes was performed with a multiplex PCR assay on genomic DNA. The Illumina HiSeq System was used to sequence the amplified TCR beta libraries as 87-base-pair reads. The authors' analysis ran thus. In a later analysis, some 80 million unique TCR beta chains were counted across the 500 to 850 repertoires, and approximately 11 million of these chains were shared by at least two donors. Raw reads were error-corrected and collapsed into unique sequences with a nearest-neighbor algorithm that merged closely related sequences to remove PCR and sequencing errors. To assign V, D and J gene segments, CDR3 sequences were aligned to IMGT reference sequences. For a sequence to be retained, a match of at least six nucleotides to both a V gene segment and a J gene segment was required. A rearrangement counted as productive if the CDR3 had no stop codons and remained in frame with V and J, and every other rearrangement counted as non-productive. CDR3 was defined according to IMGT convention as the region running from the second conserved V-encoded cysteine to the conserved J-encoded phenylalanine. In an earlier analysis of around 600 of the donors, sequences lacking an unambiguous match to a single V gene segment were excluded. An earlier analysis of several hundred of the donors classified V segments as functional when productive rearrangements were above 56.7% and as segregating when the standard deviation between donors was above 5%. A statistical classification framework was developed to diagnose cytomegalovirus status using the catalog of TCR beta chain sequences. In a later analysis, V and J genes were assigned by comparing TCR nucleotide sequences against IMGT/GENE-DB human TR gene sequences. A later analysis assigned CDR3 sequences and most-parsimonious VDJ recombination scenarios with the TCRdist pipeline. In a later analysis, every TCR beta chain was defined by the combination of its CDR3 amino acid sequence and its V-gene family, and reads without a unique V-gene family were dropped. As a way to deal with suspected cross-contamination and a sequencing artifact, a later analysis dropped approximately 590 nucleotide sequences that were highly shared and had low generation probability. In a later analysis, a clonal expansion index for each public chain was calculated from normalized within-repertoire ranks of inferred template counts. A later analysis computed generation probabilities with a VDJ recombination model fitted to out-of-frame rearrangements, and checked the results against IGoR. A later analysis scored TCR-TCR, TCR-HLA and TCR-CMV co-occurrence with hypergeometric tests, applying a repertoire-size bias correction to TCR pairs. False discovery rates were estimated in a later analysis by permuting HLA or CMV assignments 20 times. In a later analysis, co-occurring TCRs were grouped using DBSCAN, and TCRdist sequence similarity was added for clustering within HLA-allele-positive subsets. Repertoires with fewer than 30,000 or more than 120,000 public chains, plus five repertoires with anomalous nucleotide sharing, were excluded from co-occurrence clustering. TCRdb re-hosts the immuneACCESS table, in-frame sequences only. Its copies lack some clones; in the studies checked, an unresolved V gene accounts for under half of them, and the cause for the rest is not known. That table gives V, J and clone size, and the DNA gave D and trimming. Within this sample are about 120,000 clones, with 55% to 70% of them counted one time only. Around 2.2% of the sample goes to the ten largest clones.

What was sequenced was PBMCs. The chain is encoded by TRBV6-1 joined to TRBJ1-4; the best D guess is TRBD1, with 5 bases matching. The TCR sequence derives from a woman aged 25-40 years in good health and CMV-seronegative. The CDR3 here reads CASSEAQGNRVEKLFF. The DNA sequence is as follows: TGTGCCAGCAGTGAAGCGCAGGGAAATCGCGTTGAAAAACTGTTTTTT.